The TCR beta chain described here comes from a study of shared clonotypes between healthy human individuals. Profiled with immunoSEQ multiplex PCR; TCRdb holds only in-frame clones, not every one. The sample comprises about 670,000 clones, more than 70% of which are singletons, and around 2% rests with the top ten. Sequenced: memory CD4+ T cells sorted from blood. Documented subset: CD45RA-negative fraction. The source is a woman in her thirties in good health.

The CDR3 DNA reads TGTGCCAGTACTAACAGGGTCGGAAACACCATATATTTT. This codes for CASTNRVGNTIYF. The rearrangement links TRBV19 to TRBJ1-3; D perhaps matches TRBD1 (6 bases). This CDR3 has 13 amino acids. With 7 bases removed from V and 4 bases from J, the gap between germline ends came to 11 bases. Germline assignment: CDR1 LNHDA and CDR2 SQIVND (reference sequence).